This T cell receptor beta chain was recorded in a study of control samples from healthy donors and cancer patients. Sequencing was performed with immunoSEQ multiplex PCR; in TCRdb, only in-frame clones are kept and a portion is missing. Of some 95,000 clones in the sample, just over 85% were seen once. This clone was detected a few times. Trimming stripped 1 base from V and 3 bases from J, with 22 bases between. The CDR3 has 18 residues. The V gene's germline CDR1 is MGHRA and CDR2 YSYEKL. The chain joins TRBV4-1 to TRBJ2-7, with D possibly TRBD2 on 5 matching bases. This sequence was found in a man aged 25 to 40 in good health. The material sequenced was blood. CDR3 residues: CASSQAGMGNFLDYEQYF. In nucleotides, the CDR3 is TGCGCCAGCAGCCAAGCGGGGATGGGGAATTTCTTAGACTACGAGCAGTACTTC.